This passage covers 9 T cell receptor beta chains from one sample sequenced in a study of T cells in Graves' hyperthyroidism and ophthalmopathy. TCR beta CDR3 region amplification was performed from RNA transcripts. TCR CDR3 underwent first-round RT-PCR with the HTBI primer set. TCRdb reprocessed the multiplex PCR reads with MiXCR, giving one entry per CDR3 protein. The data show around 300,000 distinct CDR3 sequences, approximately 20% seen once. What was sequenced was blood. The source is a man aged 25 to 40 with Graves' ophthalmopathy.

The V and J genes are TRBV4-2 and TRBJ2-1, with TRBD2 matching over 10 bases. Germline CDR1 reads LGHNA; CDR2 reads YNFKEQ. V lost 6 bases and J lost 9; bases outside the gene matches: 8. This CDR3 has 14 amino acids. The CDR3 region is CASSGRGLAAEQFF. The CDR3 DNA follows: TGTGCCAGCAGTGGGCGAGGACTAGCGGCTGAGCAGTTCTTC.

This clonotype was detected only a few times. The rearrangement joins TRBV7-2 to TRBJ2-3; TRBD2 is a possible D gene (7 bases). V was shortened by 5 bases and J by 4 bases, with 19 bases between the two germline ends. Germline CDR1 reads SGHTA; CDR2 reads FQGNSA. CDR3 length: 16 amino acids. DNA for the CDR3: TGTGCCAGCAGCAACCAGGGGCGGGAGTGGGCAGATACGCAGTATTTT. Its protein is CASSNQGREWADTQYF.

This chain uses TRBV20-1 with TRBJ2-5; D gene ambiguous. From germline, CDR1 is DFQATT and CDR2 SNEGSKA (reference sequence). The CDR3 loop spans 12 amino acids. V was pared by 5 bases and J by 9 bases, with 16 bases between. The CDR3 spells CSAPKTGMAQYF. CDR3 sequence (DNA): TGCAGTGCTCCCAAGACTGGGATGGCCCAGTACTTC.

This clonotype was recorded a few times. The chain uses TRBV5-1 and TRBJ2-7, with TRBD2 matching 7 bases. V shed 7 bases, J shed 4 bases, and the junction held 14 bases outside the gene matches. Germline-derived CDR1 and CDR2 are SGHRS and YFSETQ. The CDR3 has 15 residues. The CDR3, as DNA: TGCGCCAGCCTTCCGTTTCCGGGCGGGAGTTACGAGCAGTACTTC. Translating it yields CASLPFPGGSYEQYF.

This clonotype was seen a handful of times. The rearrangement uses TRBV7-9 and TRBJ2-3; TRBD2 matches at 7 bases. Germline loops: CDR1 SEHNR, CDR2 FQNEAQ (reference sequence). Losses at the gene ends were 5 bases for V and 1 base for J; bases not matched to a gene: 12. The CDR3 loop spans 17 amino acids. The chain's CDR3 is CASSASGAHGGTDTQYF. CDR3 in DNA: TGTGCCAGCAGCGCTAGCGGAGCCCACGGGGGCACAGATACGCAGTATTTT.

The V and J genes are TRBV4-1 and TRBJ2-5, with D possibly TRBD1 on 5 matching bases. The CDR3 extends over 15 amino acids. Trimming took off 2 bases at V and 1 base at J, with 11 bases between the two ends. CDR1 is MGHRA and CDR2 is YSYEKL in the germline V gene. The CDR3 loop is CASSQSGHSQETQYF. The CDR3 DNA reads TGCGCCAGCAGCCAATCAGGACATTCCCAAGAGACCCAGTACTTC.

The V and J genes are TRBV25-1 and TRBJ1-5, with D perhaps TRBD1 (5 bases). The CDR3 extends over 13 amino acids. V lost 4 bases and J 5 bases, leaving 9 bases between the germline ends. Germline V gene sequence: CDR1 MGHDK, CDR2 SYGVNS. The CDR3 protein is CASSVMGDQPQHF. In nucleotides, the CDR3 is TGTGCCAGCAGTGTAATGGGGGATCAGCCCCAGCATTTT.

This clonotype was seen many times. The CDR3 region is CASTDSRAFSQPQHF. Here the CDR3 DNA reads TGTGCCAGCACAGACAGCAGGGCGTTTAGTCAGCCCCAGCATTTT. The chain links TRBV2 to TRBJ1-5; the D gene is possibly TRBD1 (5 bases). The CDR3 consists of 15 residues. Germline CDR1 and CDR2: SNHLY and FYNNEI. V lost 7 bases to trimming and J lost 6 bases, with 19 bases between them.

This clonotype was picked up one time. V and J are TRBV6-1 and TRBJ1-2; 7 bases match TRBD1. The germline CDR1 and CDR2 sequences are MNHNS and SASEGT. Unmatched junction bases numbered 2, after V lost 5 bases and J lost 2 bases. This CDR3 has 13 amino acids. The CDR3, as DNA: TGTGCCAGCAGTATGGGACAGAACTATGGCTACACCTTC. Amino acid sequence: CASSMGQNYGYTF.